This T cell receptor (beta chain) comes out of a study of blood T cell repertoires in COVID-19. Original handling: Nucleated cell counts were estimated from reference gene primer amplification. Method: immunoSEQ multiplex PCR; TCRdb's copy keeps in-frame clones and lacks some. V and J calls and clone size are copied from that table; D and trimming were computed from the DNA. Found here are a few hundred thousand clones, around 86% of them singletons; the top ten hold 9.5% to 13%. Germline V gene lookup returns CDR1 SGHRS and CDR2 YFSETQ. J gave up 3 bases and V 3 bases, and 9 bases lay outside the gene matches. The CDR3 consists of 16 residues. Seattle researchers signed up patients amid active infection and tracked them longitudinally.

The TCR comes from a woman aged 45-60 years with COVID-19, enrolled during active disease. The chain couples TRBV5-1 to TRBJ1-3; 7 nucleotides agree with TRBD1. Sequenced input: peripheral blood. The CDR3 sequence: CASSSGLTGVGNTIYF. The CDR3 nucleotides read TGCGCCAGCAGCTCCGGGCTTACAGGGGTTGGAAACACCATATATTTT.